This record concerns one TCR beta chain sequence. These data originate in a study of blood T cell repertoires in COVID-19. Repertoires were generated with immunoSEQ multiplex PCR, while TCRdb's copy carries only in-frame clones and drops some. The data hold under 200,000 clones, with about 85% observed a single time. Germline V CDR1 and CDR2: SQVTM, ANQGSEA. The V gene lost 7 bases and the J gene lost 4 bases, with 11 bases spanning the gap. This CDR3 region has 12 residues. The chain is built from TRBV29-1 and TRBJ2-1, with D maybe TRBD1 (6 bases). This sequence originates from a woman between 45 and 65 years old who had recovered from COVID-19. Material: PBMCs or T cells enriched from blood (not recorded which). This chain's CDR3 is CSGDRLYNEQFF. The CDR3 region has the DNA TGCAGCGGCGACAGGCTATACAATGAGCAGTTCTTC.